One sample yielded the 18 T cell receptor beta chains listed below, sequenced in a study of PD-1 blockade in classical Hodgkin lymphoma. Sequencing was performed with immunoSEQ multiplex PCR; in TCRdb, only in-frame clones are kept and a portion is missing. The profile shows 30,000 to 50,000 clones, more than 60% of them singletons. As to time point: cycle 4 day 1 (C4D1), after around six weeks of nivolumab. With no exception, relapse followed autologous stem cell transplantation in all patients, and brentuximab vedotin exposure varied. Specimen: peripheral blood mononuclear cells (PBMCs), collected before the fourth cycle of nivolumab. Source of these receptors: a human donor with classical Hodgkin lymphoma.

The V call is TRBV20-1, the J call TRBJ2-3; D ambiguous. This CDR3 is built from 11 residues. CDR1 is DFQATT, CDR2 SNEGSKA, per germline (reference sequence). The germline V and J ends were trimmed by 3 bases and 9 bases, with 10 bases remaining between them. The DNA for the CDR3 is TGCAGTGCTAGGAGTAGCAGCACGCAGTATTTT. This translates into CSARSSSTQYF.

The V and J genes are TRBV6-6 and TRBJ1-6; D is unclear. The V and J ends lost 4 bases and 7 bases respectively, with 5 bases between them. This CDR3 region has 12 residues. Germline CDR1 and CDR2: MNHNY and SVGAGI (reference sequence). CDR3 DNA sequence: TGTGCCAGCAGTTCCGGGAATTCACCCCTCCACTTT. Encoded protein: CASSSGNSPLHF.

About this clone itself: This may arise from a read error, as a much more abundant clone is one base away. The chain is built from TRBV4-1 and TRBJ2-6; perhaps TRBD1 as D (6 bases). The germline V gene encodes CDR1 MGHRA and CDR2 YSYEKL. The CDR3 totals 17 residues. The CDR3 region has the DNA TGCGCCAGCAGCCGATTACAGGGTAATCCTGGGACCAACGTCCTGACTTTC. It encodes CASSRLQGNPGTNVLTF.

CDR3 residues: CASSLGGWNNEQFF. The CDR3 region has the DNA TGTGCCAGCAGCTTAGGGGGGTGGAACAATGAGCAGTTCTTC. V usage is TRBV7-2 and J usage is TRBJ2-1; either TRBD1 or TRBD2 may supply D (5 bases each). This CDR3 contains 14 residues. The ends were cut back, 1 base at V and 5 bases at J, with 9 bases in the middle. Germline V gene lookup returns CDR1 SGHTA and CDR2 FQGNSA. The variable domain in full, with the rest retrieved from reference TRBV7-2 and TRBJ2-1, is GAGVSQSPSNKVTEKGKDVELRCDPISGHTALYWYRQSLGQGLEFLIYFQGNSAPDKSGLPSDRFSAERTGGSVSTLTIQRTQQEDSAVYLCASSLGGWNNEQFFGPGTRLTVL.

This clone was seen only once. The chain employs TRBV19 and TRBJ1-1; D unresolved. The CDR3 is 17 amino acids. V dropped 7 bases and J dropped 1 base, with 22 bases sitting between them. Germline V gene lookup returns CDR1 LNHDA and CDR2 SQIVND (reference sequence). CDR3 nucleotide sequence: TGTGCCAGTACGCTCGGCAGAGGCCTTCCGGGGAACACTGAAGCTTTCTTT. This codes for CASTLGRGLPGNTEAFF.

The rearrangement joins TRBV5-1 to TRBJ2-2; D may be TRBD2 (6 bases). V gave up 1 base and J gave up 0 bases, with 13 bases separating them. The CDR3 covers 17 residues. CDR1 and CDR2 (germline): SGHRS, YFSETQ. This CDR3 is CASSLTGGISNTGELFF. The CDR3 coding sequence is TGCGCCAGCAGCTTGACCGGAGGGATATCGAACACCGGGGAGCTGTTTTTT. Using reference TRBV5-1 and TRBJ2-2 for the parts outside the CDR3, the full variable domain is KAGVTQTPRYLIKTRGQQVTLSCSPISGHRSVSWYQQTPGQGLQFLFEYFSETQRNKGNFPGRFSGRQFSNSRSEMNVSTLELGDSALYLCASSLTGGISNTGELFFGEGSRLTVL.

This chain joins TRBV15 and TRBJ2-1; 10 bases agree with TRBD2. Unmatched junction bases numbered 5, after V lost 1 base and J lost 5 bases. Germline-derived CDR1 and CDR2 are LNHNV and YYDKDF (reference sequence). There are 16 residues in the CDR3. The CDR3 region is CATSRGLAGADNEQFF. The DNA for the CDR3 is TGTGCCACCAGCAGAGGGCTAGCGGGGGCCGACAATGAGCAGTTCTTC. The variable domain in full, completed from reference TRBV15 and TRBJ2-1, reads DAMVIQNPRYQVTQFGKPVTLSCSQTLNHNVMYWYQQKSSQAPKLLFHYYDKDFNNEADTPDNFQSRRPNTSFCFLDIRSPGLGDTAMYLCATSRGLAGADNEQFFGPGTRLTVL.

The chain combines TRBV6-1 with TRBJ1-3; no firm D call. Trimming stripped 2 bases from V and 4 bases from J, with 12 bases between. CDR1 is MNHNS, CDR2 SASEGT, per germline. The CDR3 consists of 15 residues. CDR3 residues: CASSERQPVGNTIYF. DNA for the CDR3: TGTGCCAGCAGTGAAAGGCAGCCGGTGGGAAACACCATATATTTT.

This rearrangement joins TRBV5-5 to TRBJ2-1; TRBD2 aligns across 11 bases. Germline V gene data show CDR1 as SGHKS and CDR2 as YYEKEE (reference sequence). Trimming cost V 2 bases and J 6 bases; bases outside gene matches: 4. This CDR3 region has 15 residues. CDR3 bases: TGTGCCAGCAGCTTTAGCGGGGGGGCTGGCAATGAGCAGTTCTTC. This codes for CASSFSGGAGNEQFF.

The rearrangement uses TRBV30 and TRBJ1-3; D unresolved. This CDR3 has 17 residues. Trimming shortened V by 3 bases and J by 2 bases, and 20 bases separated the two germline ends. Per germline, CDR1 GTSNPN and CDR2 SVGIG (reference sequence). CDR3 sequence (DNA): TGTGCCTGGAGCCGTCTGACTGGGTTGGGCGCTGGAAACACCATATATTTT. It codes for CAWSRLTGLGAGNTIYF.

The J gene is TRBJ1-2, the V gene TRBV27; D is perhaps TRBD1 (6 bases). Germline V CDR1 and CDR2: MNHEY, SMNVEV (reference sequence). Between the trimmed V and J ends, which lost 2 bases and 6 bases, there was a span of 10 bases. This CDR3 has 13 amino acids. CDR3 sequence reads: CASSLTQGNGYTF. CDR3 in DNA: TGTGCCAGCAGTTTAACACAGGGTAATGGCTACACCTTC.

This rearrangement joins TRBV6-6 to TRBJ1-1; 9 bases match TRBD1. The CDR3 has 13 residues. The V gene's germline CDR1 is MNHNY and CDR2 SVGAGI (reference sequence). Trimming took 5 bases from V and 6 from J; bases not matched to a gene: 4. CDR3: CASSRQGVAEAFF. The DNA for the CDR3 is TGTGCCAGCAGTAGACAGGGGGTGGCTGAAGCTTTCTTT.

The V call is TRBV15, the J call TRBJ1-5; TRBD1 might be the D (5 bases). The CDR3 sequence is 14 residues long. The V gene lost 0 bases and the J gene lost 6 bases, with 9 bases spanning the gap. In germline, CDR1 is LNHNV, CDR2 YYDKDF (reference sequence). CDR3 region: CATSRDRAGQPQHF. CDR3 nucleotide sequence: TGTGCCACCAGCAGAGACAGGGCGGGTCAGCCCCAGCATTTT.

The chain combines TRBV7-9 with TRBJ2-2, with a weak D call TRBD1 (5 bases). The CDR3 has 15 amino acids. Germline V lookup: CDR1 SEHNR, CDR2 FQNEAQ (reference sequence). V was clipped by 6 bases and J by 0 bases, with 11 bases between them. CDR3 in DNA: TGTGCCAGCAGGTATGACAGCGCGAACACCGGGGAGCTGTTTTTT. This sequence encodes CASRYDSANTGELFF.

This clone was seen more than once but under ten times. V and J are TRBV5-6 and TRBJ2-5, with D tentatively TRBD1 (6 bases). V lost 4 bases, J lost 1 base, and 11 bases lay in between. This CDR3 contains 14 residues. Germline V gives CDR1 SGHDT, CDR2 YYEEEE. This CDR3 reads CASSKGGRQETQYF. CDR3 sequence (DNA): TGTGCCAGCAGCAAAGGGGGACGCCAAGAGACCCAGTACTTC.

The chain links TRBV28 to TRBJ2-1; the D gene could be TRBD1 or TRBD2 (6 bases each). This CDR3 spans 14 amino acids. Germline lookup yields CDR1 MDHEN and CDR2 SYDVKM. V lost 5 bases and J 5 bases, leaving 13 bases between the germline ends. The CDR3 region has the DNA TGTGCCAGCAGTCGCTTCGGGGGCCACAATGAGCAGTTCTTC. It translates to CASSRFGGHNEQFF.

The gene calls are TRBV9 and TRBJ2-3, with 9 bases identical to TRBD2. Germline V lookup: CDR1 SGDLS, CDR2 YYNGEE. The CDR3 has 15 amino acids. Trimming removed 2 bases from V and 2 bases from J; junction bases left unmatched: 3. The CDR3: CASSVSGGHTDTQYF. The CDR3 DNA sequence: TGTGCCAGCAGCGTTAGCGGGGGACACACAGATACGCAGTATTTT.

This chain joins TRBV7-2 and TRBJ1-3; perhaps TRBD1 as D (5 bases). Trimming removed 4 bases at V and 0 bases at J, with 22 bases between. Germline CDR1 and CDR2: SGHTA and FQGNSA. This CDR3 comprises 19 residues. The CDR3 DNA reads as TGTGCCAGCAGCTCCCCAGGGTACGGTTTCCAACACTCTGGAAACACCATATATTTT. This translates into CASSSPGYGFQHSGNTIYF.